The present entry profiles one TCR beta chain with its context. The sample belongs to a study of blood T cell repertoires in COVID-19. Study overall: Specimens from acute and convalescent COVID-19 originated in the United States, Italy and Spain. The cDNA or gDNA used as material had been derived from T cells, B-cell-depleted T cells, or PBMCs.

In the study's own analysis: Quantification of nucleated cells was approximated via reference gene primer amplification. Sequenced by immunoSEQ multiplex PCR; TCRdb stores in-frame clones only, minus some. For V, J and clone size, that table is used; D and trimming come from the DNA. Among 80,000 to 95,000 clones listed, more than 75% were seen once. V was clipped by 6 bases and J by 5 bases, with 10 bases between them. CDR3 length: 13 amino acids. Germline values: CDR1 SNHLY, CDR2 FYNNEI. Sequencing was done on a sample of peripheral blood. This TCR derives from a woman of 80 years or more with active or convalescent COVID-19. The rearrangement joins TRBV2 to TRBJ2-2; D ambiguous. CDR3 sequence: CASRKVTTGELFF. The CDR3 DNA reads as TGTGCCAGCAGAAAGGTGACTACCGGGGAGCTGTTTTTT.